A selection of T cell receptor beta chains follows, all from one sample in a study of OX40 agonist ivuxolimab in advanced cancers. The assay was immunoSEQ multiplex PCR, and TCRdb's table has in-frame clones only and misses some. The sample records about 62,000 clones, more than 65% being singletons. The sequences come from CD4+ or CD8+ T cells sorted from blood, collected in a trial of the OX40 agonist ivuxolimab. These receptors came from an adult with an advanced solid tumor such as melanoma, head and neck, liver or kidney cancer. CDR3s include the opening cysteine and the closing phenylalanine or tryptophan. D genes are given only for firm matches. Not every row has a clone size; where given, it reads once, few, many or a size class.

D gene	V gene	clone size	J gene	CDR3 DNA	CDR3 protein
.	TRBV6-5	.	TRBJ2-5	TGTGCCAGCAGTTACTCGCCAGGGTCCAAGACCCAGTACTTC	CASSYSPGSKTQYF
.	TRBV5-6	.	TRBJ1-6	TGTGCCAGCAGCTTTTACGGGGCGCCGGATAATTCACCCCTCCACTTT	CASSFYGAPDNSPLHF
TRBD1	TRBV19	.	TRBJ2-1	TGTGCCAGTAGTACCTCCGGCAGGGGGCTTTACAATGAGCAGTTCTTC	CASSTSGRGLYNEQFF
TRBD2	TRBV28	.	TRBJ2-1	TGTGCCAGCAGTTTATTGCGGGAGCTGAATGAGCAGTTCTTC	CASSLLRELNEQFF
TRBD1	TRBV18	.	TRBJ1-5	TGTGCCAGCTCACCAGGCTCGGCAGGGGGAAATCAGCCCCAGCATTTT	CASSPGSAGGNQPQHF
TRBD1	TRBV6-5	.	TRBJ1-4	TGTGCCAGCAGTGACAGGGGTTGGGGTGAAAAACTGTTTTTT	CASSDRGWGEKLFF
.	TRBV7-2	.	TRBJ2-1	TGTGCCAGCAACAGGGCGCTCGGCAATGAGCAGTTCTTC	CASNRALGNEQFF
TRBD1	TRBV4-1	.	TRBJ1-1	TGCGCCAGCAGCCAAAAAAGGGGGCTTGACACTGAAGCTTTCTTT	CASSQKRGLDTEAFF
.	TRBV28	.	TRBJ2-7	TGTGCCAGCAGTTTAACGGCGGGCGTCGCCTACGAGCAGTACTTC	CASSLTAGVAYEQYF
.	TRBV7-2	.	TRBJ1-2	TGTGCCAGCAGCTTAGGACTGAGCTATGGCTACACCTTC	CASSLGLSYGYTF
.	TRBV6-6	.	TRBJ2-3	TGTGCCAGCAGATCCCCAGCTACTAGCACAGATACGCAGTATTTT	CASRSPATSTDTQYF
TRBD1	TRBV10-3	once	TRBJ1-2	TGTGCCATCAGTGATCGGACAGGGCCGAGTACGGACTATGGCTACACCTTC	CAISDRTGPSTDYGYTF
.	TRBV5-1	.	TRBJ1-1	TGCGCCAGCAGCTTGGCGAGATTTTTGAACACTGAAGCTTTCTTT	CASSLARFLNTEAFF
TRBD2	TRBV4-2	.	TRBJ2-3	TGTGCCAGCAGCCAAGATTGGGCAGCGGGGGTAGCAGATACGCAGTATTTT	CASSQDWAAGVADTQYF
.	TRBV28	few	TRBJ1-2	TGTGCCAGCAGCCGGGAATTACGTGGCTACACCTTC	CASSRELRGYTF
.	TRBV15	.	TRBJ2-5	TGTGCCACCAGCAGAGATCCCGCACAGGGACAAGAGACCCAGTACTTC	CATSRDPAQGQETQYF
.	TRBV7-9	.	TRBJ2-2	TGTGCCAGCAGTGTCACCCGACAGGATCGAGGGGCCGGGGAGCTGTTTTTT	CASSVTRQDRGAGELFF
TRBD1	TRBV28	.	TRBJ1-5	TGTGCCAGCAGTTTCGGGACAGGGGGAGGACGGAGCAATCAGCCCCAGCATTTT	CASSFGTGGGRSNQPQHF
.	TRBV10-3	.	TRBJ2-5	TGTGCCATCAGTGAGGGACAGAGAGAAGAGACCCAGTACTTC	CAISEGQREETQYF
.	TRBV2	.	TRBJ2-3	TGTGCCAGCAGTGATCGGGTGGGGGGCCTCCGGGATACGCAGTATTTT	CASSDRVGGLRDTQYF
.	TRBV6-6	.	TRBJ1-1	TGTGCCAGTCAGGACGGACAGAACACTGAAGCTTTCTTT	CASQDGQNTEAFF
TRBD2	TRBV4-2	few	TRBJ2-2	TGTGCCAGCAGCCAAGATGAGGGAGGGGCCGGGGAGCTGTTTTTT	CASSQDEGGAGELFF
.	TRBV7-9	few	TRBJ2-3	TGTGCCAGCAGCTTCACAGATACGCAGTATTTT	CASSFTDTQYF
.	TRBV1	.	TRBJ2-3	TGCACCAGCAGCCGAGGGAGGTCGGAGACAGATACGCAGTATTTT	CTSSRGRSETDTQYF
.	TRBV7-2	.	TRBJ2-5	TGTGCCAGCAGCTTAGTCGGGGGAGAGACCCAGTACTTC	CASSLVGGETQYF